Listed below are T cell receptor beta chains from one sample, sequenced in a study of T-cell memory formation after mild COVID-19. Using its own MiXCR run on the 5' RACE reads, TCRdb lists one record per CDR3 protein. The sample holds 450,000 or so distinct CDR3 sequences; more than 20% are singletons and the top ten take around 13%. Sequenced input: PBMCs or a T cell subset sorted from them (not recorded which). These receptors were obtained from an adult woman who had mild COVID-19 (a few samples of this study predate the infection). Cell type and time point are not known. Each CDR3 is given with its conserved first and last residue. Clone size is shown for a subset of rows, as once, few, many or a class of expanded clone.

>.|TRBV7-2|TRBJ2-7
CASSLDMVRYEQYF
>.|TRBV9|TRBJ2-3
CASSVERPGEDTDTQYF
>.|TRBV6-1|TRBJ1-1
CASMVTGKAEAFF
>few|TRBV24-1|TRBJ2-3
CATSDSKSHPRDTQYF
>few|TRBV6-6|TRBJ1-3
CASTGGNSGNTIYF
>.|TRBV24-1|TRBJ2-7
CATSDYRTFEQYF
>.|TRBV7-9|TRBJ1-2
CASSLEAQSYGYTF
>.|TRBV25-1|TRBJ2-1
CASQGTGGPSEQFF
>.|TRBV7-3|TRBJ2-3
CASSLRTSGTDTQYF
>.|TRBV14|TRBJ2-6
CASRHSGANVLTF
>.|TRBV9|TRBJ2-3
CASSVGTGPSTDTQYF
>.|TRBV29-1|TRBJ1-2
CSVGQGHGYTF
>.|TRBV4-1|TRBJ1-6
CASSQEAGGWSSPLHF
>.|TRBV4-2|TRBJ1-1
CASSQVLGTGGRTEAFF
>.|TRBV10-3|TRBJ2-7
CAISDWTGGRSGEQYF